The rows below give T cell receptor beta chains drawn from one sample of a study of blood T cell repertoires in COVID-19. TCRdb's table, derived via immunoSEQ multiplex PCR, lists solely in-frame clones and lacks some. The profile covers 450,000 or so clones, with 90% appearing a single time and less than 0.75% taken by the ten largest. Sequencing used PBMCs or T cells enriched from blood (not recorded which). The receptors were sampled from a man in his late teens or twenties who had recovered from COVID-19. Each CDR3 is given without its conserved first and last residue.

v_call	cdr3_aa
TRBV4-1	ASSQVSPSDTEAF
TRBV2	ASRLARGRATQY
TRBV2	ASSATGTKQGEQY
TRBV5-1	ASSLAVYAEATDTQY
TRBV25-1	ASSEVGRLNYNSPLH
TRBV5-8	ASSQQKGTGYGYT
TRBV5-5	ASSLASGGIKETQY
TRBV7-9	ASSFPILTGELF
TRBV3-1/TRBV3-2	ASSQVPGITGELF
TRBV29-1	SVEWTGRDTQY
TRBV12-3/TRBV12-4	ASNLRGAYEQY
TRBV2	ASTKGGPRDLQPQH
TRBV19	ASSIGVAGAGELF
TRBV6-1	ASSEQGFPYNEQF
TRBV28	ASSVPGQGKNEQY
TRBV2	ASRGQGFTEAF
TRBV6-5	ASSYGTGARAF
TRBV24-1	ATSDGGTGREKLF
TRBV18	ASSPLAGGPYNEQF
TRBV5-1	ASSLAVSGSSYNEQF
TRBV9	ASSVWTGFNYGYT
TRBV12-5	ASGAGQAGWDYGYT
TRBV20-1	SASPGIITEAF
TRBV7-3	ASSLTIEPDTQY
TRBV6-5	ASSYVWARHEQY
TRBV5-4	ASSFPDSGSGNTIY
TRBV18	ASSRNRDGYT
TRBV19	ASSPRTGQGQF
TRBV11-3	ASSSRDSPSTDTQY
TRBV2	ASSLQTSDTQY
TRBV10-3	AIRDSAGQEMNTEAF
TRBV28	ASSPLKGSSYEQY
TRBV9	ASSLYHSGGEQF
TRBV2	ASSEKRGLAQPQH
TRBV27	ASSLRWQGAKQPQH
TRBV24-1	ATSDPTGAGVTQY
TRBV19	ASSTTGEQY
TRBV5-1	ASSLPLAGNADTQY
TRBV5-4	ASSLGVEAF
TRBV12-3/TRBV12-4	ASTLHRGGEQY